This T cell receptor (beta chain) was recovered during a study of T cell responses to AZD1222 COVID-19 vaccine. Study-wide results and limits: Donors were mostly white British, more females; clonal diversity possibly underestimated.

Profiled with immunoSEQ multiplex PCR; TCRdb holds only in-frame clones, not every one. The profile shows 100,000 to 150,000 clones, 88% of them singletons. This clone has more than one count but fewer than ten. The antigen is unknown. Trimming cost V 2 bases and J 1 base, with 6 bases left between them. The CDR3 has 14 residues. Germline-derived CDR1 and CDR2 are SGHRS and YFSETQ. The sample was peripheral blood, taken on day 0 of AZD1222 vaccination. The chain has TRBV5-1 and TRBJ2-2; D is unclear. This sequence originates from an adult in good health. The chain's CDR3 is CASSFDGNTGELFF. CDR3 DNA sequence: TGCGCCAGCAGCTTCGACGGGAACACCGGGGAGCTGTTTTTT. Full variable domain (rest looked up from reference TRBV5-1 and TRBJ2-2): KAGVTQTPRYLIKTRGQQVTLSCSPISGHRSVSWYQQTPGQGLQFLFEYFSETQRNKGNFPGRFSGRQFSNSRSEMNVSTLELGDSALYLCASSFDGNTGELFFGEGSRLTVL.